This record looks at one T cell receptor beta chain sequence and its context. V gave up 0 bases and J gave up 0 bases; unmatched junction bases: 10. Per the germline V gene, CDR1 is SGHRS and CDR2 is YFSETQ. This CDR3 is 19 amino acids long. Treatment indicated: randomized to nivolumab then ipilimumab (arm A) or the reverse (arm B). DNA-damaging chemotherapy had not been given to any patient beforehand. TCRdb's table, derived via immunoSEQ multiplex PCR, lists solely in-frame clones and lacks some. The repertoire includes about 8,000 clones, about 60% of them detected once, and approximately 8.9% sits in the top ten. The data originate from a study of sequential checkpoint blockade in melanoma. Across the study: Arm A got nivolumab then ipilimumab; arm B the reverse, 1:1. Each arm's sequence ended with maintenance nivolumab.

The V gene is TRBV5-1, the J gene TRBJ1-3; 9 bases are a match to TRBD1. The specimen comprised CD8+ T cells sorted from blood (inferred from file names), sampled from a patient given nivolumab and ipilimumab in sequence. This clonotype was sampled from a human donor with melanoma. In DNA, the CDR3 is TGCGCCAGCAGCTTGGACCCTGGACAGGGGATAAACTCTGGAAACACCATATATTTT. It specifies CASSLDPGQGINSGNTIYF.